One sample yielded the 30 T cell receptor beta chains listed below, sequenced in a study of T cell responses to AZD1222 COVID-19 vaccine. Repertoires were generated with immunoSEQ multiplex PCR, while TCRdb's copy carries only in-frame clones and drops some. The data show approximately 110,000 clones, with approximately 91% seen just once and roughly 7% held by the top ten. Sequencing was performed on peripheral blood, taken on day 0 of AZD1222 vaccination. These receptors were collected from an adult in good health.

This clone was seen just once. The rearrangement links TRBV5-1 to TRBJ2-1; D perhaps matches TRBD2 (5 bases). V lost 0 bases and J lost 0, with 10 bases in between. CDR3 length equals 16 residues. The V gene's germline CDR1 is SGHRS and CDR2 YFSETQ. CDR3 region: CASSLGLGGSYNEQFF. CDR3 DNA: TGCGCCAGCAGCTTGGGGCTAGGAGGCTCCTACAATGAGCAGTTCTTC.

The CDR3 DNA follows: TGTGCCAGCAGGCTAACGGACAGGCAAACCTATGGCTACACCTTC. This gives the protein CASRLTDRQTYGYTF. The chain has TRBV5-6 and TRBJ1-2; 7 nucleotides match TRBD1. J lost 4 bases, V lost 5 bases, and 11 bases had no gene match. This CDR3 is built from 15 residues. Germline lookup yields CDR1 SGHDT and CDR2 YYEEEE.

This rearrangement joins TRBV3-1 (or the pseudogene TRBV3-2) to TRBJ1-2; possible D gene TRBD1, 6 bases. V lost 4 bases, J lost 7 bases, and 10 bases lay in between. From germline, CDR1 is LGHDT and CDR2 YNNKEL (reference sequence). The CDR3 has 12 amino acids. CDR3 nucleotides: TGTGCCAGCAGCCCCAGGGGTTCTGGCTACACCTTC. It yields the protein CASSPRGSGYTF.

The chain uses TRBV18 and TRBJ2-4; TRBD1 aligns across 9 bases. This CDR3 is built from 14 residues. After removal of 4 bases from V and 5 bases from J, the junction contained 3 bases not matched to a gene. Germline assignment: CDR1 KGHSH and CDR2 LQKENI. The CDR3 here is CASSLTGGENIQYF. CDR3 DNA sequence: TGTGCCAGCTCACTGACAGGGGGAGAAAACATTCAGTACTTC.

The V gene is TRBV6-4, the J gene TRBJ2-7; D gene uncertain. The CDR3 covers 14 residues. V was clipped by 4 bases and J by 2 bases, with 12 bases between them. CDR1 is MRHNA and CDR2 is SNTAGT in the germline V gene. CDR3 loop: CASSGRTAPYEQYF. CDR3 in DNA: TGTGCCAGCAGTGGTCGGACCGCTCCCTACGAGCAGTACTTC.

The chain carries TRBV6-6 and TRBJ2-7, with 9 bases aligning to TRBD2. This CDR3 comprises 14 residues. J was trimmed by 5 bases and V by 6 bases; bases with no gene match: 8. Looked up from germline, CDR1 is MNHNY and CDR2 is SVGAGI (reference sequence). CDR3 DNA sequence: TGTGCCAGCAGCTGGCGGGAGGGCCAAAACGAGCAGTACTTC. It encodes CASSWREGQNEQYF.

The chain combines TRBV6-2 or TRBV6-3 with TRBJ1-1; D gene uncertain. This CDR3 has 10 residues. Germline lookup yields CDR1 MNHEY and CDR2 SVGEGT. V dropped 4 bases and J dropped 11 bases, with 8 bases sitting between them. The CDR3 loop is CASSSTQAFF. CDR3 DNA sequence: TGTGCCAGCAGTTCGACGCAGGCTTTCTTT.

As concerns this clone: At one end, the junction sequence differs from germline, possibly due to a read error. As DNA, the CDR3 is TGTGCCAGCAGTTTAGACAGCTACCTTAACTATGGCTACACCTTC. Amino acids: CASSLDSYLNYGYTF. This chain links TRBV7-2 with TRBJ1-2; perhaps TRBD1 as D (5 bases). CDR3 length: 15 residues. Per the germline V gene, CDR1 is SGHTA and CDR2 is FQGNSA.

This clone has just a few counts. This chain uses TRBV11-2 with TRBJ2-3, with D possibly called TRBD1 or TRBD2 (6 bases each). The V end lost 5 bases, the J end lost 1 base, and 13 bases lay between the germline ends. This CDR3 region has 15 residues. The germline V gene has CDR1 SGHAT and CDR2 FQNNGV. The CDR3 DNA reads as TGTGCCAGCAGCCTCCGTAGGGGGGGCACAGATACGCAGTATTTT. It is translated as CASSLRRGGTDTQYF.

V usage is TRBV4-2 and J usage is TRBJ2-7; D is unclear. Germline values: CDR1 LGHNA, CDR2 YNFKEQ. This CDR3 is built from 15 residues. Trimming removed 0 bases at V and 2 bases at J, with 11 bases between. The CDR3 region has the DNA TGTGCCAGCAGCCAAGATCTCGCAGCAACCTACGAGCAGTACTTC. Its protein is CASSQDLAATYEQYF.

The chain combines TRBV10-1 with TRBJ2-1; no definite D call. CDR1 is WNHNN, CDR2 SYGVQD, per germline (reference sequence). The CDR3 has 16 residues. V lost 0 bases, J lost 3 bases, and 12 bases lay in between. The CDR3 region has the DNA TGCGCCAGCAGTGAGTCGACGGCAGAACTCTACAATGAGCAGTTCTTC. Residues: CASSESTAELYNEQFF.

The chain uses TRBV5-4 and TRBJ2-5, with 7 bases matching TRBD2. After removal of 1 base from V and 0 bases from J, the junction contained 3 bases not matched to a gene. This CDR3 has 15 amino acids. Germline CDR1 SGHNT, CDR2 YYREEE (reference sequence). For the CDR3, the DNA is TGTGCCAGCAGCTTGTTTGGGACTAACCAAGAGACCCAGTACTTC. Residues: CASSLFGTNQETQYF.

The chain is built from TRBV6-1 and TRBJ1-4; no reliable D call. Trimming removed 1 base at V and 4 bases at J, with 4 bases between. The CDR3 has 13 residues. Germline V gene sequence: CDR1 MNHNS, CDR2 SASEGT. The CDR3 protein is CASSEGFNEKLFF. The CDR3 bases are TGTGCCAGCAGTGAAGGTTTTAATGAAAAACTGTTTTTT.

For this clone: An end of the junction does not agree with germline; a read error may underlie this. The rearrangement links TRBV18 to TRBJ1-5; D uncertain. CDR1 is KGHSH, CDR2 LQKENI, per germline. This CDR3 region has 13 residues. The CDR3 spells CASSPLGGQPQHF. CDR3 sequence (DNA): TGTGCCAGCTCCCCACTAGGAGGGCAGCCCCAGCATTTT. The full variable domain, in which reference TRBV18 and TRBJ1-5 provide the parts outside the CDR3, is NAGVMQNPRHLVRRRGQEARLRCSPMKGHSHVYWYRQLPEEGLKFMVYLQKENIIDESGMPKERFSAEFPKEGPSILRIQQVVRGDSAAYFCASSPLGGQPQHFGDGTRLSIL.

This chain links TRBV11-3 with TRBJ2-7; D might be TRBD2 (5 bases). Germline V gene lookup returns CDR1 SGHNT and CDR2 YENEEA. The CDR3 totals 13 residues. The V end lost 3 bases, the J end lost 2 bases, and 8 bases lay between the germline ends. The CDR3 region has the DNA TGTGCCAGCAGCTTCGGGGTCCCCTACGAGCAGTACTTC. Its translation is CASSFGVPYEQYF.

The V gene is TRBV18, the J gene TRBJ1-6; TRBD1 might be the D (6 bases). V was pared by 4 bases and J by 9 bases, with 16 bases between. Germline V lookup: CDR1 KGHSH, CDR2 LQKENI. The length of the CDR3 is 15 residues. CDR3 in amino acids: CASSQNRVRGSPLHF. CDR3 in DNA: TGTGCCAGCTCACAAAACAGGGTGCGGGGTTCACCCCTCCACTTT.

V gene TRBV3-1 (or the pseudogene TRBV3-2) combines with J gene TRBJ1-1; TRBD1 might be the D (5 bases). Trimming took off 4 bases at V and 1 base at J, with 10 bases between the two ends. This CDR3 has 14 residues. Germline CDR1 and CDR2: LGHDT and YNNKEL (reference sequence). The CDR3 nucleotides are TGTGCCAGCAGCCCGGGACCCACGAACACTGAAGCTTTCTTT. It encodes CASSPGPTNTEAFF.

The V call is TRBV11-2, the J call TRBJ1-1; D remains ambiguous. Trimming cost V 5 bases and J 3 bases, with 7 bases left between them. CDR1 is SGHAT and CDR2 is FQNNGV in the germline V gene. The CDR3 runs to 12 residues. CDR3 sequence reads: CASSTDYTEAFF. CDR3 coding DNA: TGTGCCAGCAGCACTGACTACACTGAAGCTTTCTTT.

The V call is TRBV5-4, the J call TRBJ1-2; unclear D gene. The germline V gene has CDR1 SGHNT and CDR2 YYREEE (reference sequence). Trimming stripped 2 bases from V and 6 bases from J, with 8 bases between. The CDR3 sequence is 12 residues long. CDR3 protein: CASSFDIHGYTF. The CDR3 nucleotides read TGTGCCAGCAGCTTCGACATTCATGGCTACACCTTC.

The chain links TRBV30 to TRBJ1-2; D possibly corresponds to TRBD1 (5 bases). Between the trimmed V and J ends, which lost 8 bases and 4 bases, there was a span of 20 bases. Germline V gives CDR1 GTSNPN, CDR2 SVGIG (reference sequence). The length of the CDR3 is 14 residues. CDR3 in amino acids: CAILQVLESYGYTF. The DNA for the CDR3 is TGTGCCATACTACAGGTTTTGGAGTCCTATGGCTACACCTTC. Complete variable domain (other parts from reference TRBV30 and TRBJ1-2): SQTIHQWPATLVQPVGSPLSLECTVEGTSNPNLYWYRQAAGRGLQLLFYSVGIGQISSEVPQNLSASRPQDRQFILSSKKLLLSDSGFYLCAILQVLESYGYTFGSGTRLTVV.

V and J are TRBV19 and TRBJ1-2; D remains ambiguous. The V gene's germline CDR1 is LNHDA and CDR2 SQIVND (reference sequence). CDR3 length: 17 amino acids. V was clipped by 2 bases and J by 2 bases, with 18 bases between them. The CDR3, as DNA: TGTGCCAGTAGTATACCCCTTCGTACGACCGGGAACTATGGCTACACCTTC. Its protein is CASSIPLRTTGNYGYTF.

This clone was seen more than once but under ten times. The chain employs TRBV30 and TRBJ1-5; D may be TRBD1 (6 bases). This CDR3 is 13 amino acids long. With 1 base removed from V and 11 bases from J, the gap between germline ends came to 15 bases. Germline values: CDR1 GTSNPN, CDR2 SVGIG (reference sequence). The CDR3 region is CAWSGAAGATQHF. DNA of the CDR3: TGTGCCTGGAGTGGGGCAGCAGGGGCAACCCAGCATTTT.

This chain links TRBV24-1 with TRBJ2-2, with D possibly matching TRBD1 (5 bases). CDR1 and CDR2 (germline): KGHDR, SFDVKD. Trimming left V 4 bases short and J 6 bases short, with 5 bases between. The CDR3 covers 12 residues. CDR3 DNA: TGTGCCACCAGTGAAGGGGCCGGGGAGCTGTTTTTT. It encodes CATSEGAGELFF.

The chain employs TRBV11-2 and TRBJ2-1; 9 nucleotides line up with TRBD1. V gave up 5 bases and J gave up 7 bases; unmatched junction bases: 12. Germline CDR1 reads SGHAT; CDR2 reads FQNNGV. CDR3 length: 16 residues. As DNA, the CDR3 is TGTGCCAGCAGCCAATCGCCGGGACAGGGAAGAAATGAGCAGTTCTTC. This gives the protein CASSQSPGQGRNEQFF.

The chain carries TRBV3-1 (or the pseudogene TRBV3-2) and TRBJ1-6, with TRBD1 identical over 7 bases. The junction had 13 bases not matched to a gene; V was cut back by 4 bases and J by 10 bases. The CDR3 loop spans 16 amino acids. Germline V gives CDR1 LGHDT, CDR2 YNNKEL (reference sequence). This chain's CDR3 is CASSPSQTGVASPLHF. The DNA of the CDR3 is TGTGCCAGCAGCCCGAGCCAAACAGGGGTCGCGTCACCCCTCCACTTT.

This clone was detected only once. The CDR3 is CASSEFSSSYEQYF. In DNA form, the CDR3 reads TGTGCCAGCAGTGAATTTAGTAGCTCCTACGAGCAGTACTTC. This rearrangement joins TRBV6-1 to TRBJ2-7; D uncertain. Germline loops: CDR1 MNHNS, CDR2 SASEGT. Trimming shortened V by 2 bases and J by 0 bases, and 8 bases separated the two germline ends. This CDR3 spans 14 amino acids.

This chain links TRBV10-3 with TRBJ1-2, with 7 bases that match TRBD1. V lost 6 bases to trimming and J lost 7 bases; unmatched junction nucleotides: 11. CDR3 length equals 14 residues. CDR1 and CDR2 from the germline V gene are ENHRY and SYGVKD. CDR3 DNA: TGTGCCATCAGGGGATTCGACAGGGCGGGTGGCTACACCTTC. This gives the protein CAIRGFDRAGGYTF.

V is TRBV24-1 and J is TRBJ1-5; TRBD1 agrees at 7 bases. This CDR3 contains 16 residues. Per germline, CDR1 KGHDR and CDR2 SFDVKD. After removal of 3 bases from V and 3 bases from J, the junction contained 7 bases not matched to a gene. DNA for the CDR3: TGTGCCACCAGTGATGGGGACAGATTTCTCAATCAGCCCCAGCATTTT. Protein: CATSDGDRFLNQPQHF.

Written as DNA, the CDR3 is TGTGCCAGCAGCGCGTTAGGGGATGAGCAGTTCTTC. It encodes CASSALGDEQFF. The genes are TRBV12-3 or TRBV12-4 and TRBJ2-1; D is possibly TRBD1 (5 bases). The CDR3 extends over 12 amino acids. V lost 6 bases, J lost 8 bases, and 11 bases lay in between.

This clone was picked up one time. V usage is TRBV25-1 and J usage is TRBJ2-3; D might be TRBD2 (5 bases). The CDR3 runs to 15 residues. Trimming took off 1 base at V and 2 bases at J, with 10 bases between the two ends. Germline-derived CDR1 and CDR2 are MGHDK and SYGVNS. For the CDR3, the DNA is TGTGCCAGCAGTGAATGGGCGGGCTCCACAGATACGCAGTATTTT. Translated: CASSEWAGSTDTQYF.